This T cell receptor (beta chain) was retrieved from a study of PD-1 blockade in classical Hodgkin lymphoma. About the study: Nivolumab was given intravenously to patients at 3 mg/kg every 2 weeks.

The CDR3 covers 15 residues. The V gene's germline CDR1 is SGHRS and CDR2 YFSETQ. V gave up 5 bases and J gave up 6 bases, with 19 bases separating them. Every one of the patients relapsed after autologous stem cell transplantation (brentuximab vedotin exposure was variable). Assay: immunoSEQ multiplex PCR; the TCRdb copy retains only in-frame clones and omits some. The table shows about 26,000 clones, with over 60% occurring only once. The TCR originated in a human donor with classical Hodgkin lymphoma. The chain has TRBV5-1 and TRBJ2-3; D unresolved. Sequencing used peripheral blood mononuclear cells (PBMCs), obtained before the second cycle of nivolumab. This CDR3 is CASRGIHAPADTQYF. CDR3 bases: TGCGCCAGCAGGGGGATCCATGCCCCCGCGGATACGCAGTATTTT. Using reference TRBV5-1 and TRBJ2-3 for the parts outside the CDR3, the full variable domain is KAGVTQTPRYLIKTRGQQVTLSCSPISGHRSVSWYQQTPGQGLQFLFEYFSETQRNKGNFPGRFSGRQFSNSRSEMNVSTLELGDSALYLCASRGIHAPADTQYFGPGTRLTVL.